The following is a TCR beta chain sequence with its context. This entry belongs to a study of identical twins. MiXCR, run by TCRdb on the 5' RACE reads, gives a single entry per CDR3 protein. The table records 1,800,000 or so distinct CDR3 sequences, under 35% of them present only once. CDR3 length equals 13 residues. V lost 7 bases, J lost 6 bases, and 13 bases lay in between. CDR1 is MNHEY, CDR2 SMNVEV, per germline (reference sequence). V usage is TRBV27 and J usage is TRBJ2-1, with D maybe TRBD2 (5 bases). Sequencing used cord blood. The clonotype was recovered from a newborn girl in good health. CDR3 region: CASTGRGVNEQFF. CDR3 DNA: TGTGCCAGCACTGGACGGGGTGTCAATGAGCAGTTCTTC.